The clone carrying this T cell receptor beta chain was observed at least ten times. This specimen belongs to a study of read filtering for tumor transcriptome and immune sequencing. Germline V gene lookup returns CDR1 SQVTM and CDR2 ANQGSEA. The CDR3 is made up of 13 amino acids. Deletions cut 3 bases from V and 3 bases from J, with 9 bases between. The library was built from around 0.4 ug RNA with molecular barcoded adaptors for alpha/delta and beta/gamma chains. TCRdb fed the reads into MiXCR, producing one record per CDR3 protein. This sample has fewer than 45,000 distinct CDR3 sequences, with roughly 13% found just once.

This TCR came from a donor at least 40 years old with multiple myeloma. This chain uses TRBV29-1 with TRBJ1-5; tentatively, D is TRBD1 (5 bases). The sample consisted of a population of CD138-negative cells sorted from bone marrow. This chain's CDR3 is CSVEGGDNQPQHF. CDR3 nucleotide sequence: TGCAGCGTTGAGGGGGGTGACAATCAGCCCCAGCATTTT. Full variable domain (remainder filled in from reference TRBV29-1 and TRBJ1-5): SAVISQKPSRDICQRGTSLTIQCQVDSQVTMMFWYRQQPGQSLTLIATANQGSEATYESGFVIDKFPISRPNLTFSTLTVSNMSPEDSSIYLCSVEGGDNQPQHFGDGTRLSIL.